This entry lists 19 T cell receptor beta chains sequenced from one sample in a study of shared clonotypes between healthy human individuals. The assay was immunoSEQ multiplex PCR, and TCRdb's table has in-frame clones only and misses some. Seen here are around 2.5 million clones, 93% observed once, and the top ten hold 0.35% to 0.45%. Sequencing was carried out using naive CD4+ T cells from PBMCs. Subset meaning: CD45RA+ positively selected. The receptors shown here come from a man in his late teens or twenties in good health. Some clones in this sample may be carry-over from other donors' samples.

The rearrangement links TRBV6-5 to TRBJ2-3; TRBD1 is a possible D gene (5 bases). This CDR3 is built from 13 residues. The ends were cut back, 6 bases at V and 4 bases at J, with 11 bases in the middle. In germline, CDR1 is MNHEY, CDR2 SVGAGI. CDR3 in amino acids: CASSAGFPDTQYF. CDR3 nucleotide sequence: TGTGCCAGCAGCGCAGGGTTTCCAGATACGCAGTATTTT.

The chain employs TRBV7-2 and TRBJ2-2, with 8 bases matching TRBD2. Germline V lookup: CDR1 SGHTA, CDR2 FQGNSA. The junction had 9 bases not matched to a gene; V was cut back by 6 bases and J by 3 bases. The CDR3 covers 16 residues. CDR3: CASSLPSGLDTGELFF. Here the CDR3 DNA reads TGTGCCAGCAGTTTACCTAGCGGGTTGGACACCGGGGAGCTGTTTTTT.

The chain couples TRBV7-2 to TRBJ1-4; D is perhaps TRBD1 (6 bases). The germline V and J ends were trimmed by 3 bases and 15 bases, with 17 bases remaining between them. This CDR3 has 13 residues. Looked up from germline, CDR1 is SGHTA and CDR2 is FQGNSA. The CDR3 DNA reads as TGTGCCAGCAGCTTGGGGACACAATTAGGGTTGTTTTTT. It specifies CASSLGTQLGLFF.

The rearrangement links TRBV28 to TRBJ1-4; D is uncertain. The CDR3 extends over 16 amino acids. V lost 3 bases to trimming and J lost 3 bases, with 14 bases between them. Germline V gene lookup returns CDR1 MDHEN and CDR2 SYDVKM. CDR3 amino acids: CASSFQYAGSNEKLFF. DNA for the CDR3: TGTGCCAGCAGTTTTCAGTACGCGGGCTCTAATGAAAAACTGTTTTTT.

The V gene is TRBV6-6, the J gene TRBJ2-7; D is perhaps TRBD1 or TRBD2 (6 bases each). This CDR3 spans 14 amino acids. Germline V gene data show CDR1 as MNHNY and CDR2 as SVGAGI (reference sequence). Trimming took 5 bases from V and 0 from J, leaving 11 bases between them. The CDR3 here is CASSLAGHSYEQYF. The CDR3, as DNA: TGTGCCAGCAGTCTTGCGGGACACTCCTACGAGCAGTACTTC.

The V and J genes are TRBV5-1 and TRBJ2-1; 10 nucleotides match TRBD2. V lost 3 bases and J lost 8; bases outside the gene matches: 5. From germline, CDR1 is SGHRS and CDR2 YFSETQ. The CDR3 contains 14 residues. In DNA form, the CDR3 reads TGCGCCAGCAGCTCGTCTAGCGGGAGCTATGAGCAGTTCTTC. Translated: CASSSSSGSYEQFF. The variable domain in full, completed from reference TRBV5-1 and TRBJ2-1, reads KAGVTQTPRYLIKTRGQQVTLSCSPISGHRSVSWYQQTPGQGLQFLFEYFSETQRNKGNFPGRFSGRQFSNSRSEMNVSTLELGDSALYLCASSSSSGSYEQFFGPGTRLTVL.

In its sample, this clone was seen a few times. The V and J genes are TRBV7-6 and TRBJ2-1, with 7 bases fitting TRBD2. Germline trimming cut 5 bases from V and 3 bases from J; bases unmatched to any gene: 4. The CDR3 covers 14 residues. Germline CDR1 reads SGHVS; CDR2 reads FNYEAQ. The CDR3 DNA sequence: TGTGCCAGCAGCCGCGGGAGAGACTACAATGAGCAGTTCTTC. This codes for CASSRGRDYNEQFF.

The V gene is TRBV7-9, the J gene TRBJ2-3; no definite D call. V shed 4 bases and J shed 0 bases, with 11 bases lying between them. The CDR3 has 15 amino acids. CDR1 and CDR2 (germline): SEHNR, FQNEAQ (reference sequence). The CDR3 region is CASSYRRPSTDTQYF. CDR3 sequence (DNA): TGTGCCAGCAGCTACCGCCGGCCAAGCACAGATACGCAGTATTTT.

This sequence joins TRBV5-1 and TRBJ2-1; TRBD2 aligns across 10 bases. Germline assignment: CDR1 SGHRS and CDR2 YFSETQ. Germline trimming cut 2 bases from V and 8 bases from J; bases unmatched to any gene: 7. This CDR3 has 15 amino acids. CDR3 nucleotides: TGCGCCAGCAGCTTTCAGAGCGGGAGGGGGGATGAGCAGTTCTTC. Translated, it gives CASSFQSGRGDEQFF.

This clone was counted only a few times. In the same sample, other DNA sequences code for this CDR3. The chain couples TRBV5-1 to TRBJ2-1; no clear D gene. The V end lost 3 bases, the J end lost 0 bases, and 10 bases lay between the germline ends. This CDR3 has 15 amino acids. Germline CDR1 and CDR2: SGHRS and YFSETQ. CDR3 protein: CASSWTESSYNEQFF. As DNA, the CDR3 is TGCGCCAGCAGCTGGACGGAAAGCTCCTACAATGAGCAGTTCTTC. Full variable domain (missing parts from reference TRBV5-1 and TRBJ2-1): KAGVTQTPRYLIKTRGQQVTLSCSPISGHRSVSWYQQTPGQGLQFLFEYFSETQRNKGNFPGRFSGRQFSNSRSEMNVSTLELGDSALYLCASSWTESSYNEQFFGPGTRLTVL.

V and J are TRBV5-4 and TRBJ2-7, with D possibly being TRBD2 (5 bases). V was trimmed by 4 bases and J by 7 bases, leaving 15 bases between them. Germline V lookup: CDR1 SGHNT, CDR2 YYREEE (reference sequence). The CDR3 covers 13 residues. CDR3 in amino acids: CASSLLEQREQYF. The CDR3 DNA reads TGTGCCAGCAGCCTCTTAGAACAGCGGGAGCAGTACTTC.

V and J are TRBV27 and TRBJ2-7; no definite D call. The CDR3 loop spans 11 amino acids. Trimming removed 8 bases from V and 0 bases from J, with 5 bases in between. Germline values: CDR1 MNHEY, CDR2 SMNVEV (reference sequence). This chain's CDR3 is CASADSYEQYF. In DNA, the CDR3 is TGTGCCAGCGCGGACTCCTACGAGCAGTACTTC.

A note on this clone: The same CDR3 also results from other DNA sequences found in this sample. The chain recombines TRBV7-2 with TRBJ1-5; D gene uncertain. Germline V gives CDR1 SGHTA, CDR2 FQGNSA. CDR3 length: 13 residues. Trimming cost V 3 bases and J 4 bases, with 7 bases left between them. The CDR3 sequence: CASSLVENQPQHF. The CDR3 DNA reads TGTGCCAGCAGCTTGGTTGAAAATCAGCCCCAGCATTTT.

The chain is built from TRBV28 and TRBJ1-5; a weak D match, TRBD1 (6 bases). There are 13 residues in the CDR3. V gave up 7 bases and J gave up 3 bases, with 10 bases separating them. Germline V lookup: CDR1 MDHEN, CDR2 SYDVKM. This CDR3 reads CASIPGANQPQHF. CDR3 in DNA: TGTGCCAGCATTCCGGGGGCCAATCAGCCCCAGCATTTT. The complete variable domain, with remaining parts taken from reference TRBV28 and TRBJ1-5, reads DVKVTQSSRYLVKRTGEKVFLECVQDMDHENMFWYRQDPGLGLRLIYFSYDVKMKEKGDIPEGYSVSREKKERFSLILESASTNQTSMYLCASIPGANQPQHFGDGTRLSIL.

This clone has a handful of counts. The CDR3 bases are TGTGCCACCAAGAGGGAATCTGGAAACACCATATATTTT. Protein sequence: CATKRESGNTIYF. J is TRBJ1-3 and V is TRBV6-6; D not resolved. Trimming left V 10 bases short and J 1 base short, with 11 bases between. CDR3 length: 13 amino acids. The V gene's germline CDR1 is MNHNY and CDR2 SVGAGI (reference sequence).

The gene calls are TRBV7-9 and TRBJ2-3, with 9 positions matching TRBD1. V gave up 5 bases and J gave up 5 bases; unmatched junction bases: 8. The CDR3 is 15 residues long. From germline, CDR1 is SEHNR and CDR2 FQNEAQ (reference sequence). The CDR3 spells CASSPDRGGGDTQYF. The CDR3 nucleotides are TGTGCCAGCAGCCCGGACAGGGGTGGGGGAGATACGCAGTATTTT.

This sequence joins TRBV7-9 and TRBJ2-1, with 7 bases identical to TRBD1. The CDR3 extends over 17 amino acids. Germline-derived CDR1 and CDR2 are SEHNR and FQNEAQ (reference sequence). J was trimmed by 4 bases and V by 1 base; bases with no gene match: 10. The chain's CDR3 is CASSLGAGTANYNEQFF. In DNA form, the CDR3 reads TGTGCCAGCAGCTTAGGGGCCGGGACAGCTAATTACAATGAGCAGTTCTTC.

With regard to this clone: Distinct nucleotide sequences in the sample also encode this CDR3. The chain employs TRBV28 and TRBJ1-2, with D hard to call. Trimming removed 2 bases from V and 6 bases from J, with 7 bases in between. CDR3 size: 12 residues. Looked up from germline, CDR1 is MDHEN and CDR2 is SYDVKM. CDR3 coding DNA: TGTGCCAGCAGTTTAGACCGTCATGGCTACACCTTC. It yields the protein CASSLDRHGYTF.

This sequence joins TRBV30 and TRBJ2-5; 8 bases map to TRBD1. There are 13 residues in the CDR3. Trimming took 1 base from V and 6 from J; bases not matched to a gene: 4. Germline V gene lookup returns CDR1 GTSNPN and CDR2 SVGIG (reference sequence). DNA for the CDR3: TGTGCCTGGAGTGGACAGGGGACCAAGACCCAGTACTTC. Translation: CAWSGQGTKTQYF.